This T cell receptor (beta chain) was captured by sequencing in a study of blood T cell repertoires in COVID-19. Germline-derived CDR1 and CDR2 are LNHDA and SQIVND (reference sequence). The CDR3 totals 13 residues. V lost 3 bases to trimming and J lost 6 bases, with 10 bases between them. Per the study methods: Nucleated cell number was recorded as an estimate derived from reference gene primer amplification. Generated by immunoSEQ multiplex PCR, the TCRdb table keeps only in-frame clones and is missing some. V, J and clone size were drawn from that table, and D and trimming were deduced from the DNA. The table includes 150,000 to 200,000 clones, roughly 89% detected once.

V and J are TRBV19 and TRBJ2-3, with no clear D. The TCR originated in a man in his forties with acute or convalescent COVID-19. Sequenced sample: peripheral blood. The CDR3 protein is CASSIPARDTQYF. CDR3 nucleotide sequence: TGTGCCAGTAGTATCCCGGCGCGGGATACGCAGTATTTT.